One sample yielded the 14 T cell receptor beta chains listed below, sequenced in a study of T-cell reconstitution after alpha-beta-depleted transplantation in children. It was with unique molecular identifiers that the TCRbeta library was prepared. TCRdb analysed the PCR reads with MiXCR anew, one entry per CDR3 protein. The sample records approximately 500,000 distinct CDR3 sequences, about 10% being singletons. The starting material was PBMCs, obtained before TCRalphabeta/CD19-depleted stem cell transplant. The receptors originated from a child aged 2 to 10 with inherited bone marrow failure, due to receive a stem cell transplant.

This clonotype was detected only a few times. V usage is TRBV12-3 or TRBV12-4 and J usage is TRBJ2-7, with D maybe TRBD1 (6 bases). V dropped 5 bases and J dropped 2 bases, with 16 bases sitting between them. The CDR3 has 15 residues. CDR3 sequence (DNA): TGTGCCAGCAGTCCTAACCACAGGGCCGCCTACGAGCAGTACTTC. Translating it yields CASSPNHRAAYEQYF.

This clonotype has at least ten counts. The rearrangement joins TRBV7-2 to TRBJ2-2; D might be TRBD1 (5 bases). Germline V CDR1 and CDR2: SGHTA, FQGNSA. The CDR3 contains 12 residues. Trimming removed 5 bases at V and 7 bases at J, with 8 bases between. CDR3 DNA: TGTGCCAGCAGCCCTCAGGGCGGGGAGCTGTTTTTT. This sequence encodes CASSPQGGELFF.

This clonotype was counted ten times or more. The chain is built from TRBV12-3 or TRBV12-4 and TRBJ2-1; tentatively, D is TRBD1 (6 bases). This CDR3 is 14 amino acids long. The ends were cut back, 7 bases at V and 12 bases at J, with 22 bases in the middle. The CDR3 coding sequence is TGTGCCAGCAATCCGGGACACCCGGTTCCCGGGCAGTTCTTC. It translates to CASNPGHPVPGQFF.

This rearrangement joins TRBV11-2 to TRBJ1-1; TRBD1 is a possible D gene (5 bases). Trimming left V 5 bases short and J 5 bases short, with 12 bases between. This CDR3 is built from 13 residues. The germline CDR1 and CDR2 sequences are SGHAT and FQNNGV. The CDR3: CASSNIWGTEAFF. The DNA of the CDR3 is TGTGCCAGCAGCAATATATGGGGGACTGAAGCTTTCTTT. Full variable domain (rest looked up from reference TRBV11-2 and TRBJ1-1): EAGVAQSPRYKIIEKRQSVAFWCNPISGHATLYWYQQILGQGPKLLIQFQNNGVVDDSQLPKDRFSAERLKGVDSTLKIQPAKLEDSAVYLCASSNIWGTEAFFGQGTRLTVV.

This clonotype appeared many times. The CDR3 protein is CASSQIKQRNTEAFF. Here the CDR3 DNA reads TGCGCCAGCAGCCAGATTAAACAGCGGAACACTGAAGCTTTCTTT. The chain recombines TRBV4-3 with TRBJ1-1; D unclear. The germline V gene encodes CDR1 LGHNA and CDR2 YSLEER. This CDR3 spans 15 amino acids. Trimming took off 3 bases at V and 1 base at J, with 12 bases between the two ends.

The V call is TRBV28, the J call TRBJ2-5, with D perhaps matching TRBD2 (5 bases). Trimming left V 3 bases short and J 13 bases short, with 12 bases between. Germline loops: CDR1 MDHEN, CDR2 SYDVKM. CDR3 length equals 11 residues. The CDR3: CASSLYLALYF. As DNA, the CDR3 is TGTGCCAGCAGTTTGTATCTAGCCCTGTACTTC.

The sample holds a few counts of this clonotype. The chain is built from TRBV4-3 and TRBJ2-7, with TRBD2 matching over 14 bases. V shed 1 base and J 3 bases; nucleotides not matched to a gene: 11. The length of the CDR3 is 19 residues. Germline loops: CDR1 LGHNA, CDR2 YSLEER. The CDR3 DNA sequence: TGCGCCAGCAGCCAAGTTTGGGGCCAGGGACTAGCGGGAGTCTACGAGCAGTACTTC. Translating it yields CASSQVWGQGLAGVYEQYF.

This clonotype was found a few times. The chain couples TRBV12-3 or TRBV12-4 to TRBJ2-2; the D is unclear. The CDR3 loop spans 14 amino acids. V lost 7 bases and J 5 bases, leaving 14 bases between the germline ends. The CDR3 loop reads CASNTARPTGELFF. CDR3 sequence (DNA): TGTGCCAGCAATACGGCTAGGCCGACCGGGGAGCTGTTTTTT.

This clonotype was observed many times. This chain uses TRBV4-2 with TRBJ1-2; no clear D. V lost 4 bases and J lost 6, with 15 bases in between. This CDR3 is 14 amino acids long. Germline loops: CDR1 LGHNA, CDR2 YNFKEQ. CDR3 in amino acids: CASSLSRSSHGYTF. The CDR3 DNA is TGTGCCAGCAGCCTTAGCCGGTCTTCCCATGGCTACACCTTC.

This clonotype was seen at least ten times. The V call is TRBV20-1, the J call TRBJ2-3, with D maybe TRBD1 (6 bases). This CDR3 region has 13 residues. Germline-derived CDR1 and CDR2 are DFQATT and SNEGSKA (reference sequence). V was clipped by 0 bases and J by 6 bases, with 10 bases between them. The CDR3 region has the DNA TGCAGTGCTAGAGAAACAGGGCTCGATACGCAGTATTTT. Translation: CSARETGLDTQYF.

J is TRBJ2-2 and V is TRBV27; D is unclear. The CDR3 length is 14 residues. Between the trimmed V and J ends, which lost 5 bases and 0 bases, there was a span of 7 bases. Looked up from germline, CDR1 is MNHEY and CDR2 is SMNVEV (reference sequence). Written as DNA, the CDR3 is TGTGCCAGCAGTGGCTACGCGAACACCGGGGAGCTGTTTTTT. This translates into CASSGYANTGELFF.

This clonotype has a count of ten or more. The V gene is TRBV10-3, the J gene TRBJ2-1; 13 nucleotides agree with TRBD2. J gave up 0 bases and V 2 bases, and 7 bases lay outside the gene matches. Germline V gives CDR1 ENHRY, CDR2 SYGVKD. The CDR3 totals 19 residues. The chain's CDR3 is CAISEMWTSGRGSYNEQFF. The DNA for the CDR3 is TGTGCCATCAGTGAGATGTGGACTAGCGGGAGAGGCTCCTACAATGAGCAGTTCTTC.

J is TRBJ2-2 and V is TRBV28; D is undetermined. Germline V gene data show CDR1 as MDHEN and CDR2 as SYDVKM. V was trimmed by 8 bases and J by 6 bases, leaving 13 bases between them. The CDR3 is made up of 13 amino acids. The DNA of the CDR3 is TGTGCCAGCGCCAGCAAGGCGGCCGGGGAGCTGTTTTTT. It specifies CASASKAAGELFF. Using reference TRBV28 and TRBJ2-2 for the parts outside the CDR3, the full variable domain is DVKVTQSSRYLVKRTGEKVFLECVQDMDHENMFWYRQDPGLGLRLIYFSYDVKMKEKGDIPEGYSVSREKKERFSLILESASTNQTSMYLCASASKAAGELFFGEGSRLTVL.

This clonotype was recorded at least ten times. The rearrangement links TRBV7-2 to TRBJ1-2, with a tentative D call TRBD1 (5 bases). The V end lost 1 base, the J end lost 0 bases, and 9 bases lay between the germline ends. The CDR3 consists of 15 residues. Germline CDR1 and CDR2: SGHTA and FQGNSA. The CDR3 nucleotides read TGTGCCAGCAGCTTAGTTCAGGGCGCTAACTATGGCTACACCTTC. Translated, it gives CASSLVQGANYGYTF.